The 2 T cell receptor beta chains in this list originate from one sample, sequenced in a study of early T cells in non-severe SARS-CoV-2 infection. Each CDR3 protein gets one entry after TCRdb re-called the 5' RACE reads with MiXCR. The sample has tens of thousands of distinct CDR3 sequences, about 13% seen once; the top ten hold over 4%. Sequences were obtained from whole blood. Receptors were obtained from an adult who was a healthcare worker with PCR-confirmed SARS-CoV-2 infection or an uninfected control (not recorded which).

This clonotype is a singleton in its sample. The rearrangement links TRBV11-2 to TRBJ2-1, with unresolved D. The V gene's germline CDR1 is SGHAT and CDR2 FQNNGV. V dropped 5 bases and J dropped 6 bases, with 8 bases sitting between them. The CDR3 contains 12 residues. The CDR3 DNA is TGTGCCAGCAGCCGGACCTTCAATGAGCAGTTCTTC. Its protein is CASSRTFNEQFF.

The gene calls are TRBV29-1 and TRBJ2-1; D is ambiguous. Trimming pared 7 bases from V and 2 bases from J, leaving 6 bases between. The CDR3 covers 11 residues. Germline-derived CDR1 and CDR2 are SQVTM and ANQGSEA. The CDR3 loop reads CSGDTYNEQFF. CDR3 DNA sequence: TGCAGCGGGGATACCTACAATGAGCAGTTCTTC.